This is a list of T cell receptor beta chains from one sample in a study of T cell changes during pregnancy in multiple sclerosis. Assay: immunoSEQ multiplex PCR; the TCRdb copy retains only in-frame clones and omits some. The sample includes 55,000 to 85,000 clones, around nine tenths of them seen just once. The specimen comprised peripheral blood, sampled in the second trimester of pregnancy. The receptors were sampled from a female donor with multiple sclerosis, enrolled in a pregnancy study. CDR3s leave out the opening cysteine and the closing phenylalanine or tryptophan. Fields, in order: V gene, J gene, CDR3 protein.

V: TRBV6-6
J: TRBJ2-3
CDR3: ASSLYGGTDTQY

V: TRBV6-6
J: TRBJ1-2
CDR3: ASSSTGGRYGYT

V: TRBV9
J: TRBJ1-1
CDR3: ASSVASGNTEAF

V: TRBV6-1
J: TRBJ2-6
CDR3: ASSPGVSGANVLT

V: TRBV10-1
J: TRBJ1-5
CDR3: ASREGQGEATYNQPQH

V: TRBV7-9
J: TRBJ2-1
CDR3: ASSPGNSYNEQF

V: TRBV30
J: TRBJ1-2
CDR3: AWGVRQAGYGYT

V: TRBV28
J: TRBJ2-1
CDR3: ASSSFQGDRGNEQF

V: TRBV6-5
J: TRBJ1-1
CDR3: ASSSNTEAF

V: TRBV7-2
J: TRBJ1-1
CDR3: ASSPPLEFIDTEAF

V: TRBV4-1
J: TRBJ1-3
CDR3: ASSQGQGTSGNTIY

V: TRBV4-3
J: TRBJ1-3
CDR3: ASSQVGQHNSGNTIY

V: TRBV7-2
J: TRBJ2-1
CDR3: ASSLVFEQF

V: TRBV9
J: TRBJ2-5
CDR3: ASSPGTSVETQY

V: TRBV5-1
J: TRBJ2-1
CDR3: ASRDGTGDEQF

V: TRBV11-3
J: TRBJ1-1
CDR3: ASSFDRHTEAF

V: TRBV7-2
J: TRBJ1-1
CDR3: ASSFGGATEAF

V: TRBV5-1
J: TRBJ2-5
CDR3: ASSPRGEGETQY

V: TRBV27
J: TRBJ2-7
CDR3: ASSYETGAYEQY

V: TRBV6-1
J: TRBJ2-5
CDR3: ASCPGQKETQY

V: TRBV30
J: TRBJ2-1
CDR3: AWSPGLADNEQF

V: TRBV5-1
J: TRBJ1-2
CDR3: ASSLGGDYGYT

V: TRBV28
J: TRBJ1-5
CDR3: ASRLIPNQPQH

V: TRBV5-6
J: TRBJ1-2
CDR3: ASSGIRDRDYGYT

V: TRBV6-1
J: TRBJ2-7
CDR3: ASQTGTVRDEQY

V: TRBV6-6
J: TRBJ2-2
CDR3: ASSYQRELTGELF

V: TRBV7-8
J: TRBJ2-1
CDR3: ASSQPAGGPNEQF

V: TRBV7-9
J: TRBJ1-4
CDR3: ASSRKGARNEKLF

V: TRBV9
J: TRBJ1-4
CDR3: ASSVTGTGGEKLF

V: TRBV4-3
J: TRBJ1-4
CDR3: ASSPGTGFNEKLF

V: TRBV6-6
J: TRBJ2-2
CDR3: ASSYEATGELF

V: TRBV2
J: TRBJ1-6
CDR3: ASSEAPRGSPLH

V: TRBV7-9
J: TRBJ2-1
CDR3: ASSLGQGKNREQF

V: TRBV30
J: TRBJ1-6
CDR3: AWSVARNSPLH

V: TRBV7-3
J: TRBJ2-1
CDR3: ASSQGQGNNEQF

V: TRBV6-5
J: TRBJ1-3
CDR3: ASSPTGYSGNTIY

V: TRBV5-4
J: TRBJ2-1
CDR3: ASRGERDYPGNEQF

V: TRBV10-3
J: TRBJ1-1
CDR3: AISLGPNRLDPTEAF

V: TRBV4-1
J: TRBJ2-1
CDR3: ASSQALATLYNEQF

V: TRBV19
J: TRBJ2-7
CDR3: ASKVGGIGTYEQY

V: TRBV7-9
J: TRBJ2-7
CDR3: ASSFGGRGSYEQY

V: TRBV11-3
J: TRBJ2-3
CDR3: ASSIPSGGAGGTDTQY